This TCR beta chain was obtained from a study of T cell responses to AZD1222 COVID-19 vaccine. Study results and limitations: Distributed over spike, vaccine-associated CD4 TCRs predominated at 160-218 and 743-854.

Remarks on this clone: Its antigen remains unidentified.

V was pared by 3 bases and J by 5 bases, with 11 bases of the junction left unmatched. The germline V gene has CDR1 MGHRA and CDR2 YSYEKL. This CDR3 contains 18 residues. The assay was immunoSEQ multiplex PCR, and TCRdb's table has in-frame clones only and misses some. The sample includes about 97,000 clones, 70% to 90% of them seen just once. The TCR was taken from an adult in good health. The sequences come from peripheral blood, collected on day 0 of AZD1222 vaccination. V usage is TRBV4-1 and J usage is TRBJ2-1; 12 nucleotides agree with TRBD2. Here the CDR3 reads CASSHSGPGLAGNNEQFF. The CDR3 coding sequence is TGCGCCAGCAGCCATTCTGGACCCGGACTAGCGGGGAACAATGAGCAGTTCTTC.